This T cell receptor (beta chain) was identified in a study of T cells in Graves' hyperthyroidism and ophthalmopathy. There were TCR beta CDR3 regions amplified from RNA transcripts. Researchers ran a first-round RT-PCR on the TCR CDR3 using the HTBI primer set. TCRdb reprocessed the multiplex PCR reads with MiXCR, giving one entry per CDR3 protein. The table records a few hundred thousand distinct CDR3 sequences, roughly 16% of them present only once. Diagnostic decisions used clinical symptoms, serum thyroxine and TRAb, thyroid ultrasound and orbital computed tomography. The sample consisted of blood. This clonotype was obtained from a woman under 40 with Graves' ophthalmopathy.

In DNA, the CDR3 is TGCAGCGTTGTGCGGGAGAGGGGCACAGATACGCAGTATTTT. It is translated as CSVVRERGTDTQYF. The rearrangement joins TRBV29-1 to TRBJ2-3; 7 nucleotides align to TRBD2. The CDR3 has 14 residues. The V and J ends lost 4 bases and 1 base, in that order; junction bases with no gene match: 5. From germline, CDR1 is SQVTM and CDR2 ANQGSEA.